These T cell receptor beta chains were read from a single sample in a study of HIV-infected patients and healthy controls. TCRdb processed the 5' RACE reads anew with MiXCR; each CDR3 protein has one entry. The profile shows 9,000 to 13,000 distinct CDR3 sequences, around 4.9% of them singletons. Specimen: blood, collected before antiretroviral therapy. These receptor sequences come from an adult with HIV infection. The CDR3 runs from the conserved cysteine through the conserved F or W. A D gene is named only where the DNA matches it firmly. Only some rows state a clone size, as once, few, many or a class for expanded clones.

cdr3_nt: TGTGCCAGCAGCCCCCTCCACTCGAACACTGAAGCTTTCTTT
cdr3_aa: CASSPLHSNTEAFF
j_call: TRBJ1-1
clone_size: many
v_call: TRBV28
d_call: .

cdr3_nt: TGCAGTGCTAGACTGACGGGAGCCCCGAGCTCCTACGAGCAGTACTTC
cdr3_aa: CSARLTGAPSSYEQYF
j_call: TRBJ2-7
clone_size: many
v_call: TRBV20-1
d_call: .

cdr3_nt: TGTGCCACTGGGCCCTATCAGCCCCAGCATTTT
cdr3_aa: CATGPYQPQHF
j_call: TRBJ1-5
clone_size: .
v_call: TRBV19
d_call: .

cdr3_nt: TGTGCCAGCAGTTATGGGGGGGCCGGGGGAGGAGAGCAGTTCTTC
cdr3_aa: CASSYGGAGGGEQFF
j_call: TRBJ2-1
clone_size: many
v_call: TRBV27
d_call: .

cdr3_nt: TGCAGTGCTAGAGATCCAGGACCCGACAGGGTCGGGAACACTGAAGCTTTCTTT
cdr3_aa: CSARDPGPDRVGNTEAFF
j_call: TRBJ1-1
clone_size: many
v_call: TRBV20-1
d_call: TRBD1

cdr3_nt: TGTGCCAGCAGTTCAACGAGGGCGGGGTACGAGCAGTACTTC
cdr3_aa: CASSSTRAGYEQYF
j_call: TRBJ2-7
clone_size: few
v_call: TRBV12-3/TRBV12-4
d_call: .

cdr3_nt: TGTGCCAGCAGCCTTAATGAGAACACCGGGGAGCTGTTTTTT
cdr3_aa: CASSLNENTGELFF
j_call: TRBJ2-2
clone_size: many
v_call: TRBV7-6
d_call: .

cdr3_nt: TGTGCCAGCAGTGGGGGGACAGGGTACGGAAGTCAGCCCCAGCATTTT
cdr3_aa: CASSGGTGYGSQPQHF
j_call: TRBJ1-5
clone_size: many
v_call: TRBV28
d_call: TRBD1

cdr3_nt: TGTGCCAGCAGCCGGTTGTTTGACCAAGAGACCCAGTACTTC
cdr3_aa: CASSRLFDQETQYF
j_call: TRBJ2-5
clone_size: many
v_call: TRBV7-9
d_call: .

cdr3_nt: TGTGCCAGCAGAGCCAATCTGGGGGGGAATCAGCCCCAGCATTTT
cdr3_aa: CASRANLGGNQPQHF
j_call: TRBJ1-5
clone_size: many
v_call: TRBV28
d_call: .

cdr3_nt: TGTGCCAGCAGCCCCACGGACTTTGGCTACGAGCAGTACTTC
cdr3_aa: CASSPTDFGYEQYF
j_call: TRBJ2-7
clone_size: many
v_call: TRBV9
d_call: .

cdr3_nt: TGTGCCAGCAGGACCGGGACATTCATTTTCTTC
cdr3_aa: CASRTGTFIFF
j_call: TRBJ2-1
clone_size: many
v_call: TRBV12-3/TRBV12-4
d_call: .

cdr3_nt: TGTGCCAGTAGCCCTAGCGGGGGGACAGATACGCAGTATTTT
cdr3_aa: CASSPSGGTDTQYF
j_call: TRBJ2-3
clone_size: many
v_call: TRBV19
d_call: TRBD2

cdr3_nt: TGTGCCTTTACCTGGCTAGCGGGGGAGAGCTCCTACGAGCAGTACTTC
cdr3_aa: CAFTWLAGESSYEQYF
j_call: TRBJ2-7
clone_size: .
v_call: TRBV2
d_call: TRBD2

cdr3_nt: TGTGCCTGGAGTGGGGGAGGTGAGCAGTTCTTC
cdr3_aa: CAWSGGGEQFF
j_call: TRBJ2-1
clone_size: medium-sized
v_call: TRBV30
d_call: .

cdr3_nt: TGTGCCAGCAGCTTAGGACTCAGCTCCTACAATGAGCAGTTCTTC
cdr3_aa: CASSLGLSSYNEQFF
j_call: TRBJ2-1
clone_size: many
v_call: TRBV3-1
d_call: .

cdr3_nt: TGTGCCAGCAGCTTACCCCCAGAGCCGAACCTGCCCGATACGCAGTATTTT
cdr3_aa: CASSLPPEPNLPDTQYF
j_call: TRBJ2-3
clone_size: .
v_call: TRBV7-9
d_call: .

cdr3_nt: TGCGCCAGCAGACTCGGAAATGAGCAGTTCTTC
cdr3_aa: CASRLGNEQFF
j_call: TRBJ2-1
clone_size: medium-sized
v_call: TRBV5-1
d_call: .

cdr3_nt: TGTGCCACCAGTGATTCCACGGGCGTCTCTGGAAACACCATATATTTT
cdr3_aa: CATSDSTGVSGNTIYF
j_call: TRBJ1-3
clone_size: many
v_call: TRBV24-1
d_call: .

cdr3_nt: TGTGCCAGCAGTTTTTCGGAGTCCGGGGAGCTGTTTTTT
cdr3_aa: CASSFSESGELFF
j_call: TRBJ2-2
clone_size: many
v_call: TRBV12-3/TRBV12-4
d_call: .

cdr3_nt: TGCAGCGTTCTTAGCGGTCCGTCCTACAATGAGCAGTTCTTC
cdr3_aa: CSVLSGPSYNEQFF
j_call: TRBJ2-1
clone_size: many
v_call: TRBV29-1
d_call: .

cdr3_nt: TGTGCCAGCAGCTTGGTTGCGGGGGGGCTCCGTGAGACCCAGTACTTC
cdr3_aa: CASSLVAGGLRETQYF
j_call: TRBJ2-5
clone_size: .
v_call: TRBV7-9
d_call: TRBD2

cdr3_nt: TGTGCCAGCAGCCAAGATAGTGTAGAGCAGTTCTTC
cdr3_aa: CASSQDSVEQFF
j_call: TRBJ2-1
clone_size: many
v_call: TRBV4-2
d_call: .

cdr3_nt: TGCGCCAGCAGTCAACCGGGACTATACAATGAGCAGTTCTTC
cdr3_aa: CASSQPGLYNEQFF
j_call: TRBJ2-1
clone_size: many
v_call: TRBV23-1
d_call: TRBD2

cdr3_nt: TGTGCCAGCAGCTCGCCCGGGACAGGGTCCTACGAGCAGTACTTC
cdr3_aa: CASSSPGTGSYEQYF
j_call: TRBJ2-7
clone_size: many
v_call: TRBV7-9
d_call: TRBD1

cdr3_nt: TGTGCCAGCAGCTTAGCGAAGGACCGGTACTACGAGCAGTACTTC
cdr3_aa: CASSLAKDRYYEQYF
j_call: TRBJ2-7
clone_size: medium-sized
v_call: TRBV7-6
d_call: .

cdr3_nt: TGCAGTGCTTCGAGCACCCTGATTTTGAGGACAGTTAACAATGAGCAGTTCTTC
cdr3_aa: CSASSTLILRTVNNEQFF
j_call: TRBJ2-1
clone_size: many
v_call: TRBV20-1
d_call: .

cdr3_nt: TGTGCCAGCAGCTTCTCGAACCGCAATGAGCAGTTCTTC
cdr3_aa: CASSFSNRNEQFF
j_call: TRBJ2-1
clone_size: many
v_call: TRBV7-2
d_call: .

cdr3_nt: TGTGCCATCAGTGAGGGTGCTAGCGGGAGAGATACGCAGTATTTT
cdr3_aa: CAISEGASGRDTQYF
j_call: TRBJ2-3
clone_size: many
v_call: TRBV10-3
d_call: TRBD2

cdr3_nt: TGTGCCAGCAGCCCGAGGGACTGGAACACTGAAGCTTTCTTT
cdr3_aa: CASSPRDWNTEAFF
j_call: TRBJ1-1
clone_size: medium-sized
v_call: TRBV6-5
d_call: .

cdr3_nt: TGTGCCAGCACCACCCCCCGGCTAGCGGGGGGTAATGAGCAGTTCTTC
cdr3_aa: CASTTPRLAGGNEQFF
j_call: TRBJ2-1
clone_size: many
v_call: TRBV6-2/TRBV6-3
d_call: TRBD2

cdr3_nt: TGTGCCAGCAGCTTAGCGGGACACCAGTACTTC
cdr3_aa: CASSLAGHQYF
j_call: TRBJ2-7
clone_size: many
v_call: TRBV7-9
d_call: .

cdr3_nt: TGTGCCAGCAGTTCGTTACCGGGAGAAACGTACCAAGAGACCCAGTACTTC
cdr3_aa: CASSSLPGETYQETQYF
j_call: TRBJ2-5
clone_size: many
v_call: TRBV12-3/TRBV12-4
d_call: .

cdr3_nt: TGTGCCTGGAGTACCGGCCACTCTGGAAACACCATATATTTT
cdr3_aa: CAWSTGHSGNTIYF
j_call: TRBJ1-3
clone_size: many
v_call: TRBV30
d_call: .

cdr3_nt: TGTGCCATCTCAACCGGGACAGGATTTTATGGCTACACCTTC
cdr3_aa: CAISTGTGFYGYTF
j_call: TRBJ1-2
clone_size: medium-sized
v_call: TRBV10-3
d_call: TRBD1

cdr3_nt: TGTGCCAGCAGTGATGGAGGGGTAGAGACCCAGTACTTC
cdr3_aa: CASSDGGVETQYF
j_call: TRBJ2-5
clone_size: many
v_call: TRBV2
d_call: .

cdr3_nt: TGCGCCAGCACGCCGGGCCAGGGCGAAGAGACCCAGTACTTC
cdr3_aa: CASTPGQGEETQYF
j_call: TRBJ2-5
clone_size: many
v_call: TRBV5-1
d_call: .

cdr3_nt: TGTGCCAGCAGCTTAGAAGGTTATGTGGGGGGAGAGACCCAGTACTTC
cdr3_aa: CASSLEGYVGGETQYF
j_call: TRBJ2-5
clone_size: many
v_call: TRBV7-8
d_call: .

cdr3_nt: TGTGCCAGCAGCTTAACAGGGGACACTGAAGCTTTCTTT
cdr3_aa: CASSLTGDTEAFF
j_call: TRBJ1-1
clone_size: many
v_call: TRBV5-4
d_call: TRBD1